Listed below are T cell receptor beta chains from one sample, sequenced in a study of T cells in Graves' hyperthyroidism and ophthalmopathy. TCRdb re-analysed the multiplex PCR reads in MiXCR, keeping a single row per CDR3 protein. The sample contains around 430,000 distinct CDR3 sequences, about 15% of which appear only once. The sample was blood. Every receptor here comes from a woman aged 25-40 years with Graves' hyperthyroidism. The CDR3 runs from the conserved cysteine through the conserved F or W. Fields, in order: J gene, clone size, D gene, V gene, CDR3 DNA, CDR3 protein. D genes are given only for firm matches. The size of a clone is reported for some rows only, either as once, few or many, or as a class for expanded clones.

j_gene: TRBJ2-1; abundance: many; d_gene: .; v_gene: TRBV7-3; CDR3nt: TGTGCCAGCAGCGGAGGGACAGTCAATGAGCAGTTCTTC; CDR3aa: CASSGGTVNEQFF
j_gene: TRBJ2-7; abundance: .; d_gene: .; v_gene: TRBV29-1; CDR3nt: TGCAGCGTTTACACGGGCTACTACGAGCAGTACTTC; CDR3aa: CSVYTGYYEQYF
j_gene: TRBJ2-3; abundance: many; d_gene: .; v_gene: TRBV7-4; CDR3nt: TGTGCCAGCAGCTTAGAATGGGTGTACGAGAAGACTAGCACAGATACGCAGTATTTT; CDR3aa: CASSLEWVYEKTSTDTQYF
j_gene: TRBJ2-1; abundance: many; d_gene: TRBD2; v_gene: TRBV7-8; CDR3nt: TGTGCCAGCAGCTTCCTACCAGCGGGAGGGAGAAATGAGCAGTTCTTC; CDR3aa: CASSFLPAGGRNEQFF
j_gene: TRBJ2-6; abundance: few; d_gene: .; v_gene: TRBV5-1; CDR3nt: TGCGCCAGCAGCTTACAGGGTGGCGGGGCCAACGTCCTGACTTTC; CDR3aa: CASSLQGGGANVLTF
j_gene: TRBJ2-1; abundance: few; d_gene: .; v_gene: TRBV20-1; CDR3nt: TGCAGTCCTCAAGGGGGGGGCTCCTACAATGAGCAGTTCTTC; CDR3aa: CSPQGGGSYNEQFF
j_gene: TRBJ1-5; abundance: many; d_gene: .; v_gene: TRBV24-1; CDR3nt: TGTGCCACCAGTAGTCAGGGAGCGGGTCAGCCCCAGCATTTT; CDR3aa: CATSSQGAGQPQHF
j_gene: TRBJ2-3; abundance: .; d_gene: .; v_gene: TRBV24-1; CDR3nt: TGTGCCACCAGTGCCCCGCAGGGCGGAGATTCCACAGATACGCAGTATTTT; CDR3aa: CATSAPQGGDSTDTQYF
j_gene: TRBJ2-7; abundance: .; d_gene: .; v_gene: TRBV7-9; CDR3nt: TGTGCCAGCAGCAAGCAAATGGGTGGCGAGCAGTACTTC; CDR3aa: CASSKQMGGEQYF
j_gene: TRBJ2-7; abundance: .; d_gene: TRBD2; v_gene: TRBV7-9; CDR3nt: TGTGCCAGCAGCTTAGCCGGGACTAGCTACAGAGAGCAGTACTTC; CDR3aa: CASSLAGTSYREQYF
j_gene: TRBJ2-6; abundance: .; d_gene: TRBD1; v_gene: TRBV19; CDR3nt: TGTGCCAGTAGTTTTCGACAGGGGGCCAGTGGGGCCAACGTCCTGACTTTC; CDR3aa: CASSFRQGASGANVLTF
j_gene: TRBJ1-2; abundance: many; d_gene: .; v_gene: TRBV20-1; CDR3nt: TGCAGTGCTAGAGATTCGGCAGGACGGGGCACGTATGGCTACACCTTC; CDR3aa: CSARDSAGRGTYGYTF
j_gene: TRBJ2-1; abundance: many; d_gene: TRBD1; v_gene: TRBV10-2; CDR3nt: TGCGCCAGCAGTGAGTTAAACAGGGGGGCGAGCGATGAGCAGTTCTTC; CDR3aa: CASSELNRGASDEQFF
j_gene: TRBJ1-4; abundance: .; d_gene: .; v_gene: TRBV20-1; CDR3nt: TGCAGTGGACGAAGAGGATCAACTAATGAAAAACTGTTTTTT; CDR3aa: CSGRRGSTNEKLFF
j_gene: TRBJ2-2; abundance: .; d_gene: .; v_gene: TRBV19; CDR3nt: TGTGCCAGTCCCAGGGAATCCGGGGAGCTGTTTTTT; CDR3aa: CASPRESGELFF
j_gene: TRBJ2-5; abundance: .; d_gene: .; v_gene: TRBV11-2; CDR3nt: TGTGCCAGCAGCCCCATGACTAGGTCGGAGACCCAGTACTTC; CDR3aa: CASSPMTRSETQYF
j_gene: TRBJ1-1; abundance: .; d_gene: .; v_gene: TRBV5-1; CDR3nt: TGCGCCAGCAGCTTGGACCAGGGGAACACTGAAGCTCTCTTT; CDR3aa: CASSLDQGNTEALF
j_gene: TRBJ2-3; abundance: few; d_gene: TRBD2; v_gene: TRBV24-1; CDR3nt: TGTGCCACCAGTGATTTTGGAGGGACTAGCGGGAGATTTTTGGATACGCAGTATTTT; CDR3aa: CATSDFGGTSGRFLDTQYF
j_gene: TRBJ2-3; abundance: many; d_gene: .; v_gene: TRBV27; CDR3nt: TGTGCCAGCAGTTTCGACAGAGGCACAGATACGCAGTATTTT; CDR3aa: CASSFDRGTDTQYF
j_gene: TRBJ2-1; abundance: .; d_gene: TRBD1; v_gene: TRBV7-9; CDR3nt: TGTGCCAGCAGTTTAACCCGGGACAGATACAATGAGCAGTTCTTC; CDR3aa: CASSLTRDRYNEQFF
j_gene: TRBJ2-3; abundance: many; d_gene: TRBD1; v_gene: TRBV24-1; CDR3nt: TGTGCCACTTCTCATACGGGACAGAGCACAGATACGCAGTATTTT; CDR3aa: CATSHTGQSTDTQYF
j_gene: TRBJ2-1; abundance: few; d_gene: .; v_gene: TRBV6-1; CDR3nt: TGTGCCAGCAGGAAGAACGGGAGAACGGGACGCAATGAGCAGTTCTTC; CDR3aa: CASRKNGRTGRNEQFF
j_gene: TRBJ2-1; abundance: many; d_gene: .; v_gene: TRBV30; CDR3nt: TGTGCCTGGAACGGGTTAGGGCGCAACAATGAGCAGTTCTTC; CDR3aa: CAWNGLGRNNEQFF
j_gene: TRBJ2-4; abundance: many; d_gene: .; v_gene: TRBV27; CDR3nt: TGTGCCAGCAGTTTATCCTTTGGGGGGGCCAAAAACATTCAGTACTTC; CDR3aa: CASSLSFGGAKNIQYF
j_gene: TRBJ2-2; abundance: few; d_gene: .; v_gene: TRBV7-3; CDR3nt: TGTGCCAGCAGCTTAAACTTGGTACTGAACACCGGGGAGCTGTTTTTT; CDR3aa: CASSLNLVLNTGELFF
j_gene: TRBJ2-3; abundance: .; d_gene: .; v_gene: TRBV29-1; CDR3nt: TGCAGCGTTGAAGAATACGGGATACAGACGCAGTATTTT; CDR3aa: CSVEEYGIQTQYF
j_gene: TRBJ2-7; abundance: medium-sized; d_gene: .; v_gene: TRBV2; CDR3nt: TGTGCCAGCACCACCCGGGTGGGCTATCCCATAACCTACGAGCAGTACTTC; CDR3aa: CASTTRVGYPITYEQYF
j_gene: TRBJ1-4; abundance: few; d_gene: .; v_gene: TRBV5-1; CDR3nt: TGCGCCAGCAGCTTAACGCAGGATTTTGAAAAACTGTTTTTT; CDR3aa: CASSLTQDFEKLFF
j_gene: TRBJ1-3; abundance: few; d_gene: .; v_gene: TRBV28; CDR3nt: TGTGCCAGCAGTTTAGACATGCGGGCTCTAATTGGAAACACCATATATTTT; CDR3aa: CASSLDMRALIGNTIYF
j_gene: TRBJ2-7; abundance: many; d_gene: TRBD2; v_gene: TRBV5-1; CDR3nt: TGCGCCAGCCGCTCCTGGGGACTAGCGGACTCCTACGAGCAGTACTTC; CDR3aa: CASRSWGLADSYEQYF
j_gene: TRBJ1-2; abundance: many; d_gene: .; v_gene: TRBV30; CDR3nt: TGTGCCTGGAGTCCGCGCAGGGGCTATGGCTACACCTTC; CDR3aa: CAWSPRRGYGYTF
j_gene: TRBJ2-5; abundance: many; d_gene: TRBD1; v_gene: TRBV28; CDR3nt: TGTGCCAGCAGTTTGGGTGGCCAGGGGGAAGAGACCCAGTACTTC; CDR3aa: CASSLGGQGEETQYF
j_gene: TRBJ2-5; abundance: .; d_gene: TRBD1; v_gene: TRBV6-1; CDR3nt: TGTGCCAGCAGCCGGGACCCAGGGGGCCAAGAGACCCAGTACTTC; CDR3aa: CASSRDPGGQETQYF
j_gene: TRBJ2-3; abundance: many; d_gene: .; v_gene: TRBV11-2; CDR3nt: TGTGCCAGCAGCTTAAACACAGCGGCAGATACGCAGTATTTT; CDR3aa: CASSLNTAADTQYF
j_gene: TRBJ2-1; abundance: .; d_gene: TRBD1; v_gene: TRBV7-8; CDR3nt: TGTGCCAGCAGCCCAAGGACAGGGGGCCTCTACAATGAACAGTTCTTC; CDR3aa: CASSPRTGGLYNEQFF
j_gene: TRBJ2-5; abundance: many; d_gene: TRBD1; v_gene: TRBV28; CDR3nt: TGTGCCAGCAGATACCGGGACAGGAGGAAAGAGACCCAGTACTTC; CDR3aa: CASRYRDRRKETQYF
j_gene: TRBJ1-1; abundance: many; d_gene: .; v_gene: TRBV5-1; CDR3nt: TGCGCCAGCAGCTTGGGCGGAACAATGAACACTGAAGCTTTCTTT; CDR3aa: CASSLGGTMNTEAFF
j_gene: TRBJ1-5; abundance: .; d_gene: .; v_gene: TRBV28; CDR3nt: TGTGCCAGCAACCCTCCGGGACCGGACCCCCTTAGCAATCAGCCCCAGCATTTT; CDR3aa: CASNPPGPDPLSNQPQHF
j_gene: TRBJ2-1; abundance: .; d_gene: .; v_gene: TRBV24-1; CDR3nt: TGTGCCACCAGTGTGGGGGTGAGCTCCTACAATGAGCAGTTCTTC; CDR3aa: CATSVGVSSYNEQFF
j_gene: TRBJ1-5; abundance: many; d_gene: TRBD1; v_gene: TRBV28; CDR3nt: TGTGCCAGCAGTCTTCGCCGGGACAGAACATATAGCAATCAGCCCCAGCATTTT; CDR3aa: CASSLRRDRTYSNQPQHF
j_gene: TRBJ2-1; abundance: .; d_gene: TRBD2; v_gene: TRBV15; CDR3nt: TGTGCCACCGGGTGGCTAGCGGGAGACGTGGGGTACAATGAGCAGTTCTTC; CDR3aa: CATGWLAGDVGYNEQFF
j_gene: TRBJ1-2; abundance: many; d_gene: .; v_gene: TRBV2; CDR3nt: TGTGCCAGCCTCAGATCGGACCGAGCTAACTATGGCTACACCTTC; CDR3aa: CASLRSDRANYGYTF
j_gene: TRBJ2-1; abundance: few; d_gene: .; v_gene: TRBV2; CDR3nt: TGTGCCAGCAGTCCCCGGGACCCGACGGCAAATGAGCAGTTCTTC; CDR3aa: CASSPRDPTANEQFF
j_gene: TRBJ1-2; abundance: .; d_gene: .; v_gene: TRBV5-1; CDR3nt: TGCGCCAGCAGCTTGGCCGGAGGGATAAACTATGGCTACACCTTC; CDR3aa: CASSLAGGINYGYTF
j_gene: TRBJ1-5; abundance: few; d_gene: TRBD1; v_gene: TRBV5-8; CDR3nt: TGTGCCAGCAGCTTTGTCGGGGGACAGTATAGCAATCAGCCCCAGCATTTT; CDR3aa: CASSFVGGQYSNQPQHF
j_gene: TRBJ1-1; abundance: many; d_gene: .; v_gene: TRBV5-1; CDR3nt: TGCGCCAGCAGCCCAACGACAGGCTTGGTAGACACTGAAGCTTTCTTT; CDR3aa: CASSPTTGLVDTEAFF
j_gene: TRBJ2-5; abundance: .; d_gene: TRBD1; v_gene: TRBV29-1; CDR3nt: TGCAGCGTCGCGGACAGGGGGGGGGAGACCCAGTACTTC; CDR3aa: CSVADRGGETQYF